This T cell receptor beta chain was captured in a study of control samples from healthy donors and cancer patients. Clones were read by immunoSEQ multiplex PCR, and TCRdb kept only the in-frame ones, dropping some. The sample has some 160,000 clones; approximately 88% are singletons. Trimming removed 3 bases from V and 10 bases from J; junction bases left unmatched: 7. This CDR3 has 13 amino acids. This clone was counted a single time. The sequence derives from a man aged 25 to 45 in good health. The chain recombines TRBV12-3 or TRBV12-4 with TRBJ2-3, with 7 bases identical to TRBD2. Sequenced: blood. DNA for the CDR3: TGTGCCAGCAGTTTCGAGTTAGGGAGGGCGCAGTATTTT. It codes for CASSFELGRAQYF.